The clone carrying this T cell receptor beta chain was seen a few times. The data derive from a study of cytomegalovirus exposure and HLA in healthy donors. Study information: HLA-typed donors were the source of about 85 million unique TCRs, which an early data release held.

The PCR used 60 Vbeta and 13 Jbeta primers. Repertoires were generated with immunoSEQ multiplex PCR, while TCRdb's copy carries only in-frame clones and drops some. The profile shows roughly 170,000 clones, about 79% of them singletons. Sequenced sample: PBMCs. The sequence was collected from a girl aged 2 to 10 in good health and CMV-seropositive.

CDR3 sequence reads: CASSPSLDPQYF. The CDR3 DNA follows: TGCGCCAGCAGCCCTTCACTAGACCCGCAGTATTTT. This chain uses TRBV5-1 with TRBJ2-3; weak D call: TRBD2 (5 bases). Trimming took off 4 bases at V and 10 bases at J, with 13 bases between the two ends. CDR3 length: 12 residues. The germline V gene encodes CDR1 SGHRS and CDR2 YFSETQ.